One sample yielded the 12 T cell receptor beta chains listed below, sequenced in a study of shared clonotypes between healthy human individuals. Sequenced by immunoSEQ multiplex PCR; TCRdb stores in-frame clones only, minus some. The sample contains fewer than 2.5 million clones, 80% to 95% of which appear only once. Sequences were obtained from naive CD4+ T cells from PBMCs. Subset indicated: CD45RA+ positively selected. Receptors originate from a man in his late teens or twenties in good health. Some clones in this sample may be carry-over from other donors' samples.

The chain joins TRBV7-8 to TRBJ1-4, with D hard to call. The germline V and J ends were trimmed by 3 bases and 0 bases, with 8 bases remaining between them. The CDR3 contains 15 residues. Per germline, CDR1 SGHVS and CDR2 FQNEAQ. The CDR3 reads CASSFRGSTNEKLFF. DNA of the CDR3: TGTGCCAGCAGCTTCCGAGGATCAACTAATGAAAAACTGTTTTTT.

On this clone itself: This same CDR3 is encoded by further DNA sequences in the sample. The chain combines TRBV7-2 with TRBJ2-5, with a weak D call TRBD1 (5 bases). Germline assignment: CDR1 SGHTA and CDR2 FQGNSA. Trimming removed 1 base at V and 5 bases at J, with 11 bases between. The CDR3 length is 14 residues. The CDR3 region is CASSLGQGFETQYF. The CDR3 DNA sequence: TGTGCCAGCAGCTTAGGGCAGGGTTTTGAGACCCAGTACTTC. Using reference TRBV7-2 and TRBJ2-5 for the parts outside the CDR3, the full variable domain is GAGVSQSPSNKVTEKGKDVELRCDPISGHTALYWYRQSLGQGLEFLIYFQGNSAPDKSGLPSDRFSAERTGGSVSTLTIQRTQQEDSAVYLCASSLGQGFETQYFGPGTRLLVL.

The chain's CDR3 is CASPSGPGRFGDTQYF. CDR3 nucleotide sequence: TGTGCCAGCCCCTCGGGTCCCGGGAGGTTCGGAGATACGCAGTATTTT. V usage is TRBV7-9 and J usage is TRBJ2-3; the match to TRBD2 covers 7 bases. The germline gives CDR1 SEHNR, CDR2 FQNEAQ (reference sequence). This CDR3 is 16 amino acids long. V lost 8 bases to trimming and J lost 5 bases; unmatched junction nucleotides: 16.

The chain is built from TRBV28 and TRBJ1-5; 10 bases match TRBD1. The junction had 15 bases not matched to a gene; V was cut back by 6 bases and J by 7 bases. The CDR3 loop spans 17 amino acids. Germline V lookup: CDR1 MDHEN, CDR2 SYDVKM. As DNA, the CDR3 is TGTGCCAGCAGGGGAAAAAACAGCCGGGACAGGGGCCAGCCCCAGCATTTT. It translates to CASRGKNSRDRGQPQHF.

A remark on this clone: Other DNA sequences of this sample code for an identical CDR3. The CDR3 loop is CASSFGTGTDTQYF. The CDR3 nucleotides are TGCGCCAGCAGCTTCGGGACCGGGACAGATACGCAGTATTTT. The chain joins TRBV5-1 to TRBJ2-3, with D perhaps assigned TRBD1 or TRBD2 (5 bases each). Trimming left V 2 bases short and J 3 bases short, with 10 bases between. Germline V gene sequence: CDR1 SGHRS, CDR2 YFSETQ. The CDR3 length is 14 residues.

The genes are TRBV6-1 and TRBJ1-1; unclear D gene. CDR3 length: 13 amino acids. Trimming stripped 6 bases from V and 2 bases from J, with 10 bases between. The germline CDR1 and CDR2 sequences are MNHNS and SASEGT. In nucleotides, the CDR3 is TGTGCCAGCAGAGAGGACGGCAACACTGAAGCTTTCTTT. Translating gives CASREDGNTEAFF.

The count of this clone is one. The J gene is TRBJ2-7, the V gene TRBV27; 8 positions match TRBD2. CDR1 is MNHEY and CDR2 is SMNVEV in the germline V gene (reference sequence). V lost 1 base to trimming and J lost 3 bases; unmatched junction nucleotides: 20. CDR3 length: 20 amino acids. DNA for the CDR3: TGTGCCAGCAGTTTATTTTCCCCAGAAAACCAAGCGGGAGTATTCTACGAGCAGTACTTC. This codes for CASSLFSPENQAGVFYEQYF.

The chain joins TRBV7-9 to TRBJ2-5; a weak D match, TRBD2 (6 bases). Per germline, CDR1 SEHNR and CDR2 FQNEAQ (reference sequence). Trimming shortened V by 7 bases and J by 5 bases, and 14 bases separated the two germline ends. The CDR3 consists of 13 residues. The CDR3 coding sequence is TGTGCCAGCACTGGGGGGTCGGGGGAGACCCAGTACTTC. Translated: CASTGGSGETQYF.

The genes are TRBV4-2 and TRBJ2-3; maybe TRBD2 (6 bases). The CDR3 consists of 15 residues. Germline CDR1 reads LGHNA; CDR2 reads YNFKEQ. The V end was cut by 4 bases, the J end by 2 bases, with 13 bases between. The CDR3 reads CASSRGTDHTDTQYF. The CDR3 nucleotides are TGTGCCAGCAGCCGCGGGACGGATCACACAGATACGCAGTATTTT.

CDR3 in amino acids: CASIPPKAHPNMNTGELFF. CDR3 coding DNA: TGTGCCAGCATCCCCCCGAAGGCCCACCCAAATATGAACACCGGGGAGCTGTTTTTT. The genes are TRBV28 and TRBJ2-2, with no clear D. The CDR3 extends over 19 amino acids. The germline gives CDR1 MDHEN, CDR2 SYDVKM. The V gene lost 7 bases and the J gene lost 1 base, with 25 bases spanning the gap.

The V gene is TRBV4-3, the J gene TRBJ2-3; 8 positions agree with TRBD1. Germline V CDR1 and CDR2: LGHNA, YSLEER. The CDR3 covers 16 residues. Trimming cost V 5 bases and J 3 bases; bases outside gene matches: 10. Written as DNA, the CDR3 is TGCGCCAGCAGCTTTAACGGACAGGGTGGGACAGATACGCAGTATTTT. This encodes CASSFNGQGGTDTQYF.

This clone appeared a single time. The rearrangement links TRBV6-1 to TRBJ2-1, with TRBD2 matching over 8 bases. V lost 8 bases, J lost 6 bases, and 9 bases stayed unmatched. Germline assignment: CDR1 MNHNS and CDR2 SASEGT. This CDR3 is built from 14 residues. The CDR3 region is CASLASGPGNEQFF. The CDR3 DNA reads TGTGCCAGCTTAGCTAGCGGGCCGGGCAATGAGCAGTTCTTC.